The 8 T cell receptor beta chains below were found in one sample sequenced in a study of TIL therapy for anti-PD-1-resistant metastatic lung cancer. Time point here: pre-treatment sample, taken before nivolumab and TIL therapy. This was the immunoSEQ v3 assay. The table came from immunoSEQ multiplex PCR; TCRdb's copy has only in-frame clones and leaves some out. Of about 36,000 clones listed, around four fifths are singletons. Sample: blood, taken at baseline. The receptors stem from a person between 30 and 79 years old with non-small cell lung cancer.

This clone was seen only a few times. This chain connects TRBV28 to TRBJ1-2; D might be TRBD1 (6 bases). This CDR3 spans 16 amino acids. Germline V gives CDR1 MDHEN, CDR2 SYDVKM. The V and J ends lost 2 bases and 7 bases respectively, with 20 bases between them. In DNA form, the CDR3 reads TGTGCCAGCAGTTTAGTTATGGGGGCAAATCCGTCTGGCTACACCTTC. It encodes CASSLVMGANPSGYTF.

This clone was recorded once. The chain combines TRBV9 with TRBJ2-1, with 7 nucleotides matching TRBD1. The CDR3 loop spans 15 amino acids. Germline values: CDR1 SGDLS, CDR2 YYNGEE. The J segment lost 0 bases and the V segment lost 3 bases, leaving 3 bases of the junction unmatched. The CDR3 DNA reads TGTGCCAGCAGCGCACAGGGGAACTCCTACAATGAGCAGTTCTTC. Translation gives CASSAQGNSYNEQFF.

The chain employs TRBV29-1 and TRBJ1-3; D remains ambiguous. Germline CDR1 SQVTM, CDR2 ANQGSEA. With 6 bases removed from V and 0 bases from J, the gap between germline ends came to 9 bases. The CDR3 is made up of 13 amino acids. CDR3 bases: TGCAGCGTGACGGTTCGCTCTGGAAACACCATATATTTT. Its translation: CSVTVRSGNTIYF.

The chain joins TRBV29-1 to TRBJ2-1, with D unresolved. The CDR3 covers 12 residues. CDR1 and CDR2 from the germline V gene are SQVTM and ANQGSEA. Between the trimmed V and J ends, which lost 7 bases and 7 bases, there was a span of 14 bases. CDR3 DNA: TGCAGCGAATCACCCCTCTCGAATGAGCAGTTCTTC. It specifies CSESPLSNEQFF.

The chain uses TRBV5-4 and TRBJ2-1, with 8 bases that match TRBD2. Germline loops: CDR1 SGHNT, CDR2 YYREEE (reference sequence). V lost 3 bases and J lost 12; bases outside the gene matches: 8. This CDR3 contains 13 residues. CDR3 in DNA: TGTGCCAGCAGCTCAATAAGCGGGGGTGGGCAGTTCTTC. Protein: CASSSISGGGQFF.

J is TRBJ2-7 and V is TRBV7-9; 8 bases line up with TRBD1. The V gene's germline CDR1 is SEHNR and CDR2 FQNEAQ (reference sequence). This CDR3 comprises 15 residues. V lost 5 bases to trimming and J lost 0 bases; unmatched junction nucleotides: 6. CDR3 sequence (DNA): TGTGCCAGCAGCCGGGGACAGGAGAGCTCCTACGAGCAGTACTTC. Protein: CASSRGQESSYEQYF.

A word on this clone: This sequence may be a read error, since a much larger clone differs from it by one base. The J gene is TRBJ1-5, the V gene TRBV5-1; TRBD1 is a possible D gene (6 bases). V was cut by 2 bases and J by 7 bases, with 10 bases left in between. CDR1 is SGHRS, CDR2 YFSETQ, per germline. This CDR3 region has 13 residues. The CDR3 nucleotides read TGCGCCAGCAGCTTTGAGGGGGAACAGCCCCAGCATTTT. Amino acid sequence: CASSFEGEQPQHF.

As concerns this clone: The same CDR3 arises from other DNA sequences in this sample as well. The genes are TRBV27 and TRBJ2-1; D is ambiguous. V gave up 6 bases and J gave up 0 bases, with 9 bases separating them. Germline lookup yields CDR1 MNHEY and CDR2 SMNVEV (reference sequence). The CDR3 extends over 14 amino acids. CDR3 sequence (DNA): TGTGCCAGCAGCCCGGGCGGCTCCTACAATGAGCAGTTCTTC. Protein: CASSPGGSYNEQFF.